This T cell receptor beta chain was obtained from a study of blood T cell repertoires in COVID-19 (dated by TCRdb to the early 2020s). Study-level background: The collaborator samples originated in the United States, Italy and Spain and spanned the acute and convalescent phases of COVID-19. Samples were obtained from the ongoing ImmuneRACE study (first 160 participants) and from 1,254 subjects provided by 6 global collaborators. Where available, HLA class I and class II types were obtained from metadata supplied by the sample provider rather than from assay-based typing. The prospective study material was composed of cDNA or gDNA derived from T cells, B-cell-depleted T cells, or PBMCs. The repertoires were made available in a free public database intended to serve as a resource for research on the immune response to SARS-CoV-2. Nearly every sample came with metadata listing a de-identified subject ID, COVID-19 status, age in years and sex. The dataset comprised deeply sampled blood TCRbeta repertoires from subjects exposed to, actively infected with, or recovered from COVID-19.

General study outcomes and caveats: Clinical and demographic metadata were provided uncurated, with the amount varying by source and participant.

The immunoSEQ Assay, a bias-controlled multiplex PCR, was used to amplify TCRbeta CDR3 regions from genomic DNA. In the source study's methods: The number of nucleated cells in each sample was estimated by amplification of reference gene primers within the assay. To quantify the absolute abundance of each unique TCRbeta CDR3 rearrangement, sequence reads were collapsed and filtered. Productive Simpson clonality was computed per sample as the square root of Simpson's diversity index over productive rearrangements. TCRdb carries this immuneACCESS record with in-frame sequences only. Its versions omit some clonotypes, under half of them owing to an unresolved V gene in the studies checked, with the rest unexplained. V, J and clone size derive from that table, while D and trimming were established from the DNA sequence. The sample includes 90,000 or so clones, with around nine tenths observed a single time. In total, the top ten clones hold 1.2% of the sample.

On this clone: Its antigen has not been determined. No much larger clone is present one base from it, and per-base qualities are unavailable.

Trimming takes 5 bases from V and 1 base from J, and the germline ends sit 14 bases apart. Reading the germline V gene (reference sequence) gives CDR1 SGHAT and CDR2 FQDESV. The CDR3 sequence holds 15 residues, the cysteine and phenylalanine included. The DNA shown is the 45-base CDR3, in frame from base 1. The collaborating institutions used their own protocols to collect whole blood in K2EDTA tubes. For TCRbeta analysis, collaborators shipped samples as frozen whole blood, isolated PBMCs, or DNA extracted from either of those sample types. This receptor was obtained from an elderly man with active or convalescent COVID-19. This sequence uses TRBV11-1 and TRBJ1-1; perhaps TRBD1 is the D gene, with 6 bases matching. Sequences were obtained from peripheral blood. The CDR3: CASSLGATRNTEAFF. In nucleotides, the sequence is TGTGCCAGCAGCCTGGGGGCAACTAGGAACACTGAAGCTTTCTTT.